This TCR beta chain was recovered during a study of Graves' ophthalmopathy and Graves' hyperthyroidism. About the research overall: The study drew peripheral blood at initial diagnosis, before any treatment.

This clonotype was seen many times. The length of the CDR3 is 16 residues. The ends lost 6 bases at V and 4 bases at J; junction bases unmatched: 8. Germline-derived CDR1 and CDR2 are SNHLY and FYNNEI. Investigators amplified TCR beta CDR3 regions from RNA transcripts. An initial RT-PCR round employing HTBI primers preceded a second-round multiplex PCR. TCRdb reanalysed the multiplex PCR reads using MiXCR and keeps one entry per CDR3 protein. The table has approximately 460,000 distinct CDR3 sequences, around 14% seen once. V gene TRBV2 combines with J gene TRBJ1-6; 8 bases match TRBD1. The sequenced sample was blood. The TCR was taken from a woman aged 25 to 45 with Graves' ophthalmopathy. CDR3 nucleotides: TGTGCCAGCAGGCCCGGGACAGGAGCTTATAATTCACCCCTCCACTTT. This encodes CASRPGTGAYNSPLHF.